This TCR beta chain was sequenced for a study of T cells after yellow fever vaccination. Study results and limitations: Booster samples showed a return of most primary-vaccination clones (roughly 95% CD4, approximately 88% CD8). Relatively few clonotypes were ones that appeared in both CD4 and CD8 compartments. Contamination of FACS-sorted repertoires by abundant clonotypes from the bulk population could occur. It was a weaker secondary response, yet one that peaked faster, at day 5 versus 15.

TCRdb itself ran the 5' RACE reads through MiXCR, one entry per CDR3 protein. The sample consists of 450,000 to 600,000 distinct CDR3 sequences, roughly 14% of them appearing once. With regard to this clonotype: Antigen: not known.

This CDR3 spans 21 amino acids. Trimming cost V 0 bases and J 0 bases, with 21 bases left between them. Germline V CDR1 and CDR2: MGHRA, YSYEKL. The rearrangement uses TRBV4-1 and TRBJ2-6; D gene uncertain. The input for sequencing was PBMCs, taken on the day of the yellow fever booster vaccination. This TCR came from a young man who received the YFV17D yellow fever vaccine. CDR3 amino acids: CASSQDFRRSLTPSGANVLTF. CDR3 sequence (DNA): TGCGCCAGCAGCCAAGATTTCAGAAGAAGCCTAACCCCCTCTGGGGCCAACGTCCTGACTTTC.